One sample yielded the 15 T cell receptor beta chains listed below, sequenced in a study of blood T cell repertoires in COVID-19. TCRdb keeps only in-frame clones here, not all; method: immunoSEQ multiplex PCR. Of over 120,000 clones detected, approximately 85% appear once; the ten largest clones hold around 1.9%. The sample was peripheral blood. All receptors come from an older man with acute or convalescent COVID-19.

The gene calls are TRBV18 and TRBJ1-2; 12 bases map to TRBD1. From germline, CDR1 is KGHSH and CDR2 LQKENI. V lost 4 bases, J lost 0 bases, and 3 bases stayed unmatched. The CDR3 loop spans 16 amino acids. The CDR3 DNA follows: TGTGCCAGCTCACGGGACAGGGGGCAGGCTAACTATGGCTACACCTTC. Residues: CASSRDRGQANYGYTF. Full variable domain (remainder filled in from reference TRBV18 and TRBJ1-2): NAGVMQNPRHLVRRRGQEARLRCSPMKGHSHVYWYRQLPEEGLKFMVYLQKENIIDESGMPKERFSAEFPKEGPSILRIQQVVRGDSAAYFCASSRDRGQANYGYTFGSGTRLTVV.

This clone is a singleton in its sample. This rearrangement joins TRBV27 to TRBJ1-1, with 9 bases fitting TRBD1. V shed 6 bases and J 7 bases; nucleotides not matched to a gene: 9. The CDR3 has 14 residues. The germline V gene has CDR1 MNHEY and CDR2 SMNVEV (reference sequence). Here the CDR3 reads CASSHYRGRFEAFF. For the CDR3, the DNA is TGTGCCAGCAGCCACTACAGGGGGCGCTTTGAAGCTTTCTTT.

V and J are TRBV5-8 and TRBJ1-3; a weak D match, TRBD1 (5 bases). CDR1 and CDR2 from the germline V gene are SGHTS and YDEGEE. The CDR3 loop spans 16 amino acids. V lost 1 base and J lost 0, with 11 bases in between. The DNA for the CDR3 is TGTGCCAGCAGCTTGAAGGGGCGAAGCTCTGGAAACACCATATATTTT. Translating it yields CASSLKGRSSGNTIYF.

The chain links TRBV10-1 to TRBJ1-1; TRBD1 is a possible D gene (6 bases). This CDR3 has 13 residues. Germline CDR1 reads WNHNN; CDR2 reads SYGVQD (reference sequence). V was shortened by 6 bases and J by 4 bases, with 12 bases between the two germline ends. CDR3 region: CASRRDISTEAFF. The CDR3 DNA sequence: TGCGCCAGCAGACGGGACATTAGCACTGAAGCTTTCTTT.

The V call is TRBV7-2, the J call TRBJ2-2; no reliable D call. Per germline, CDR1 SGHTA and CDR2 FQGNSA. The CDR3 covers 12 residues. V lost 5 bases and J lost 5, with 6 bases in between. DNA of the CDR3: TGTGCCAGCAGCACCTATACCGGGGAGCTGTTTTTT. Protein: CASSTYTGELFF. Full variable domain (rest looked up from reference TRBV7-2 and TRBJ2-2): GAGVSQSPSNKVTEKGKDVELRCDPISGHTALYWYRQSLGQGLEFLIYFQGNSAPDKSGLPSDRFSAERTGGSVSTLTIQRTQQEDSAVYLCASSTYTGELFFGEGSRLTVL.

J is TRBJ2-7 and V is TRBV3-1 (or the pseudogene TRBV3-2); no definite D call. There are 12 residues in the CDR3. CDR1 and CDR2 (germline): LGHDT, YNNKEL (reference sequence). Trimming took off 0 bases at V and 3 bases at J, with 3 bases between the two ends. CDR3 DNA: TGTGCCAGCAGCCAAGACAGCTACGAGCAGTACTTC. This codes for CASSQDSYEQYF.

This rearrangement joins TRBV29-1 to TRBJ2-3, with 13 bases that match TRBD2. V shed 4 bases and J 2 bases; nucleotides not matched to a gene: 6. This CDR3 is 16 amino acids long. The germline gives CDR1 SQVTM, CDR2 ANQGSEA. The CDR3 here is CSVGGLAGEVTDTQYF. DNA for the CDR3: TGCAGCGTTGGTGGACTAGCGGGAGAGGTCACAGATACGCAGTATTTT.

The table lists this clone with a few counts. This rearrangement joins TRBV27 to TRBJ1-2, with 8 bases identical to TRBD1. CDR1 MNHEY and CDR2 SMNVEV come from the germline V gene (reference sequence). With 2 bases clipped from V and 4 bases from J, the junction kept 12 bases outside the gene matches. The CDR3 spans 17 residues. The DNA of the CDR3 is TGTGCCAGCAGTTTAGGAGAGTGGGGGACAGGACCCTATGGCTACACCTTC. Translating it yields CASSLGEWGTGPYGYTF.

V is TRBV28 and J is TRBJ2-5, with 7 bases identical to TRBD1. V shed 3 bases, J shed 1 base, and the junction held 5 bases outside the gene matches. Germline V gives CDR1 MDHEN, CDR2 SYDVKM. The CDR3 sequence is 15 residues long. This CDR3 is CASSLGQIIQETQYF. The CDR3 DNA reads as TGTGCCAGCAGTTTGGGACAGATAATCCAAGAGACCCAGTACTTC.

The V call is TRBV5-4, the J call TRBJ2-7; 9 nucleotides line up with TRBD2. The CDR3 is 15 amino acids. The J segment lost 1 base and the V segment lost 0 bases, leaving 2 bases of the junction unmatched. Germline lookup yields CDR1 SGHNT and CDR2 YYREEE (reference sequence). The CDR3 loop reads CASSLASGKSYEQYF. CDR3 nucleotide sequence: TGTGCCAGCAGCTTGGCTAGCGGGAAGTCCTACGAGCAGTACTTC.

This clone appeared a single time. The chain links TRBV7-9 to TRBJ1-3; TRBD1 agrees at 7 bases. Trimming removed 5 bases from V and 0 bases from J; junction bases left unmatched: 4. This CDR3 contains 15 residues. Per the germline V gene, CDR1 is SEHNR and CDR2 is FQNEAQ (reference sequence). The CDR3 DNA sequence: TGTGCCAGCAGCCCGGGACAGCACTCTGGAAACACCATATATTTT. It specifies CASSPGQHSGNTIYF.

The rearrangement uses TRBV6-5 and TRBJ1-4; D is unresolved. CDR1 and CDR2 from the germline V gene are MNHEY and SVGAGI. V gave up 6 bases and J gave up 5 bases, with 10 bases separating them. The length of the CDR3 is 13 residues. The CDR3 DNA reads as TGTGCCAGCAGCGTCACAGTAAATGAAAAACTGTTTTTT. Amino acid sequence: CASSVTVNEKLFF.

The chain combines TRBV20-1 with TRBJ2-7; D is perhaps TRBD2 (5 bases). Germline V gene data show CDR1 as DFQATT and CDR2 as SNEGSKA (reference sequence). Trimming took off 6 bases at V and 6 bases at J, with 12 bases between the two ends. The CDR3 runs to 11 residues. The CDR3 coding sequence is TGCAGTGCCGATACACTAGGCGAGCAGTACTTC. Protein sequence: CSADTLGEQYF.

J is TRBJ2-1 and V is TRBV24-1; 8 nucleotides match TRBD2. CDR1 and CDR2 (germline): KGHDR, SFDVKD. The CDR3 is made up of 12 amino acids. V dropped 7 bases and J dropped 8; count of bases not matched to a gene: 3. The CDR3 bases are TGTGCCACCAGCGAGACTAGCGATGAGCAGTTCTTC. Amino acids: CATSETSDEQFF.

J is TRBJ2-1 and V is TRBV19; 8 bases map to TRBD2. Germline-derived CDR1 and CDR2 are LNHDA and SQIVND (reference sequence). This CDR3 has 15 amino acids. V gave up 3 bases and J gave up 4 bases; unmatched junction bases: 5. CDR3 amino acids: CASSMFGTSYNEQFF. For the CDR3, the DNA is TGTGCCAGTAGTATGTTCGGGACTAGTTACAATGAGCAGTTCTTC.